This T cell receptor beta chain derives from a study of OX40 agonist ivuxolimab in advanced cancers. About the study as a whole: Ivuxolimab, which targeted the costimulatory receptor OX40 (CD134), was an agonistic, fully human IgG2 monoclonal antibody. Three dose-escalation patients achieved partial responses, one with hepatocellular carcinoma and two with cutaneous melanoma. Among the roughly 50 dose-escalation patients, roughly 20 had hepatocellular carcinoma, roughly 15 melanoma, 9 renal cell carcinoma and 9 head and neck cancer. Patients were allowed to have had prior anti-PD-1, anti-PD-L1 or anti-CTLA-4 therapy, and approximately 39% of the dose-escalation patients had been treated with checkpoint inhibitors. A male proportion of under 85% and a mean age of roughly 58 years, ranging from about 23 to 90, were recorded for the dose-escalation cohort. Intravenous ivuxolimab was administered to patients every 2 weeks at six dose levels: 0.01, 0.1, 0.3, 1.5, 3 and 10 mg/kg. The purpose of peripheral TCRbeta sequencing was to test whether ivuxolimab changed TCR sequence diversity and led to clonal T-cell expansion. The paper describes the monotherapy dose-escalation part (N of about 52 patients) of the phase I trial of ivuxolimab. Broader findings and caveats from the paper: Which antigens the clonally expanded peripheral T cells were specific for was not determined. In the 0.1-3.0 mg/kg groups, partial responders were among the patients with the lowest normalized peripheral clonal expansion, particularly in CD8+ T cells. After ivuxolimab, CD8+ T cells had more expanded clones than CD4+ T cells on average. At doses of 0.1 to 3.0 mg/kg, clonal expansion of both CD4+ and CD8+ T cells in blood was seen between baseline and week 6. Low levels of normalized T-cell clonal expansion were also seen in some patients who did not respond.

Genomic DNA was isolated from the sorted cells so that the TCRbeta CDR3 region could be sequenced. The immunoSEQ Assay was used to sequence the TCRbeta CDR3 regions. Held by TCRdb, this immuneACCESS table contains in-frame sequences only and omits some clones. Under half of the omission traces to an unresolved V gene where checked; the cause of the rest is unknown. The sample includes around 37,000 clones, with about four fifths observed a single time. Of the sample, 15% to 20% falls within the top ten clones. Of note for this clone: What this receptor recognizes is not known. No base quality information exists; no much larger clone differs at one position.

The CDR3, cysteine through phenylalanine, is 14 amino acids long. CDR3 DNA is the only sequence kept; it has 42 bases, read in frame from the first base. CDR1 and CDR2 are read off the germline V gene as SGHTA and FQGNSA. The trim is 1 base for V and 2 bases for J, with a gap of 3 bases between the germline ends. The trial excluded patients who had a history of autoimmune disease or who were on systemic immunosuppression. Peripheral blood for TCR sequencing was collected from all dose cohorts at baseline, on cycle 4 day 1, and on cycle 7 day 1. The samples were taken from a phase I, first-in-human, multicenter, open-label dose-escalation trial of ivuxolimab. Adults with locally advanced or metastatic melanoma, renal cell, hepatocellular, or head and neck squamous cell carcinoma were enrolled in the trial. Before TCR sequencing, CD4+ T cells and CD8+ T cells from peripheral blood were sorted into separate populations.

The sequence is built from TRBV7-2 and TRBJ2-6; the D gene lacks a confident call. Sequenced here: CD4+ or CD8+ T cells sorted from blood, sampled in a trial of the OX40 agonist ivuxolimab. This TCR was recovered from an adult with an advanced solid tumor such as melanoma, head and neck, liver or kidney cancer. For the CDR3, the sequence is CASSLVAGANVLTF. The DNA sequence is given as TGTGCCAGCAGCTTAGTCGCTGGGGCCAACGTCCTGACTTTC.